In its sample, the clone carrying this TCR beta chain was seen once. The antigen is undetermined. CEF-cultured naive and memory CD4+ T cell DNA got survey-level sequencing. Generated by immunoSEQ multiplex PCR, the TCRdb table keeps only in-frame clones and is missing some. The table records just over 35,000 clones, about four fifths of them present only once. This specimen comes from a study of CD4 T cells in relation to SARS-CoV-2 and coronaviruses. Overall study: PBMCs were cultured with antigen for roughly nine days before TCR beta sequencing.

Germline lookup yields CDR1 LNHDA and CDR2 SQIVND (reference sequence). There are 15 residues in the CDR3. Germline trimming cut 6 bases from V and 7 bases from J; bases unmatched to any gene: 15. The sequence was obtained from an adult with COVID-19. Sample: naive CD4+ T cells from PBMCs, cultured in vitro. Subset denoted: naive CD4+ T cells isolated by negative enrichment. This chain uses TRBV19 with TRBJ2-7; 7 bases are shared with TRBD1. Here the CDR3 reads CASSSGQVGLREQYF. The CDR3 bases are TGTGCCAGTAGCTCCGGACAGGTGGGCTTGCGGGAGCAGTACTTC.